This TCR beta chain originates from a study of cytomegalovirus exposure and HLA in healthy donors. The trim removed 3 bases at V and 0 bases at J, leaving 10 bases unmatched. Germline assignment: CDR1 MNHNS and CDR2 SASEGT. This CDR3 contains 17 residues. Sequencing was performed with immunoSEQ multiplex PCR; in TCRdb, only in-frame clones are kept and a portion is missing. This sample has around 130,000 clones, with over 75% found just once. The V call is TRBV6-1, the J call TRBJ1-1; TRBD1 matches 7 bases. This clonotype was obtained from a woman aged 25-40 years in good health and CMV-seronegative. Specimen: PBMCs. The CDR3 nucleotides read TGTGCCAGCAGTGAGAGTAGGGGGCTAAATATGAACACTGAAGCTTTCTTT. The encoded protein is CASSESRGLNMNTEAFF.